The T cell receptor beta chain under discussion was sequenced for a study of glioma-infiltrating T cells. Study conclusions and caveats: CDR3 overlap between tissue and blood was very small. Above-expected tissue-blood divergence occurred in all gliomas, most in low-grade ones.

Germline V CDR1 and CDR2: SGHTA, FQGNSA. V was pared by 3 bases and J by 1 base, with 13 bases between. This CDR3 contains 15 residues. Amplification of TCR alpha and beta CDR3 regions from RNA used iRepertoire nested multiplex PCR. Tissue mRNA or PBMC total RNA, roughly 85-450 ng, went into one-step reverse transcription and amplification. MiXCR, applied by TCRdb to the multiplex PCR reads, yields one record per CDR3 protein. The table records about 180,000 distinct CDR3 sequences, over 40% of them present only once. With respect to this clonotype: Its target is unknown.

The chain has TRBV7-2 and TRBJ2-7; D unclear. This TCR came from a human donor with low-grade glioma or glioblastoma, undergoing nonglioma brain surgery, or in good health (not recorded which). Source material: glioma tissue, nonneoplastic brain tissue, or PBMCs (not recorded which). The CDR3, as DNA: TGTGCCAGCAGCTTGACGGGTCTGGGGTCCTACGAGCAGTACTTC. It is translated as CASSLTGLGSYEQYF.